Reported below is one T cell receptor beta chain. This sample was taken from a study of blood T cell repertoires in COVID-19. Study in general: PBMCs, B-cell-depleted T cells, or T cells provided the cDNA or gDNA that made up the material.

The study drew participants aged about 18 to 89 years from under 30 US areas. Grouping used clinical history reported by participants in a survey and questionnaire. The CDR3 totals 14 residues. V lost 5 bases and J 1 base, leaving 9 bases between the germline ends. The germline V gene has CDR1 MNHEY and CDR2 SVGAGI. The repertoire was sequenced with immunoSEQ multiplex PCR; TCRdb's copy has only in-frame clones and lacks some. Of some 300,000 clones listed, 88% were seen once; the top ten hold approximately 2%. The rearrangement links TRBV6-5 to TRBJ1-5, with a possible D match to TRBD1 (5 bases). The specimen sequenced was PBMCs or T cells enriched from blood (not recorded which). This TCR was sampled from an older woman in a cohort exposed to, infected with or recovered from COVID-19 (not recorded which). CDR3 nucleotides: TGTGCCAGCAGTCGGCGGGGGAGCAATCAGCCCCAGCATTTT. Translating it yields CASSRRGSNQPQHF.